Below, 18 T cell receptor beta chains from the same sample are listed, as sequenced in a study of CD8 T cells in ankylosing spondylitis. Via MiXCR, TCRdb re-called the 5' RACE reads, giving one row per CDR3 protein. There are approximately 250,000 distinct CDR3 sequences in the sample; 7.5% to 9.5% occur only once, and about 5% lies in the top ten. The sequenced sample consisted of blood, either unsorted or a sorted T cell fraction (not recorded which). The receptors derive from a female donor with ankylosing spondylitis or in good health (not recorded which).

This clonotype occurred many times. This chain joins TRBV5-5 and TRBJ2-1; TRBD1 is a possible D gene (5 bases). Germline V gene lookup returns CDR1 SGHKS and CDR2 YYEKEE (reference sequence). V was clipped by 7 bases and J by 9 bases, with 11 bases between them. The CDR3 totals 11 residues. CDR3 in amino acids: CASQGRGEQFF. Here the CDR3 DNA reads TGTGCCAGCCAGGGAAGGGGTGAGCAGTTCTTC.

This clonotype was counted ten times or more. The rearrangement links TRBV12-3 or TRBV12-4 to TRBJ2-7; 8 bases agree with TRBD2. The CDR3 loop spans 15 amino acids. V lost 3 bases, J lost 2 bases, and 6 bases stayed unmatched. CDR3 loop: CASSFSGTRPYEQYF. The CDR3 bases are TGTGCCAGCAGTTTTAGCGGGACACGCCCCTACGAGCAGTACTTC.

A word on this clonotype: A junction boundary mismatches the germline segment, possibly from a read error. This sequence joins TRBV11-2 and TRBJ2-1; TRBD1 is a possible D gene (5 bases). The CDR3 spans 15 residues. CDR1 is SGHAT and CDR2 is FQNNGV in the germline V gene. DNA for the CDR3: TGTGTCAGCAGCTTAGGCCGACAGAGTGCGAGTGAGCAGTTCTTC. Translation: CVSSLGRQSASEQFF.

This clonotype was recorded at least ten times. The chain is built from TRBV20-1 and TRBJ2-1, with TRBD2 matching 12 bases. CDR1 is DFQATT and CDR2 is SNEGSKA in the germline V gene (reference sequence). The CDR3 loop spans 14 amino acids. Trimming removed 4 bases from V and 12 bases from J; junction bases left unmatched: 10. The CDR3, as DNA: TGCAGTGCTAATTCTCTAGCGGGAGGGACCGTGCAGTTCTTC. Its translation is CSANSLAGGTVQFF.

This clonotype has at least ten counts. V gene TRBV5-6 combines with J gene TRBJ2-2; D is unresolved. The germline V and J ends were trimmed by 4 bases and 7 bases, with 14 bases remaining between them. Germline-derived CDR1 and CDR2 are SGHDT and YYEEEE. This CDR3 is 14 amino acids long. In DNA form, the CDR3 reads TGTGCCAGCAGCCGCCTAATAGCAGGCGGGGAGCTGTTTTTT. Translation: CASSRLIAGGELFF.

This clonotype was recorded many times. The CDR3 DNA reads TGTGCCAGCAGCCCCCGGGGCGGCGGGAGCTACAATGAGCAGTTCTTC. Its translation: CASSPRGGGSYNEQFF. V and J are TRBV9 and TRBJ2-1; TRBD2 matches 7 bases. Germline CDR1 reads SGDLS; CDR2 reads YYNGEE. V was pared by 4 bases and J by 3 bases, with 10 bases of the junction left unmatched. This CDR3 comprises 16 residues. The whole variable domain, remainder taken from reference TRBV9 and TRBJ2-1, is DSGVTQTPKHLITATGQRVTLRCSPRSGDLSVYWYQQSLDQGLQFLIQYYNGEERAKGNILERFSAQQFPDLHSELNLSSLELGDSALYFCASSPRGGGSYNEQFFGPGTRLTVL.

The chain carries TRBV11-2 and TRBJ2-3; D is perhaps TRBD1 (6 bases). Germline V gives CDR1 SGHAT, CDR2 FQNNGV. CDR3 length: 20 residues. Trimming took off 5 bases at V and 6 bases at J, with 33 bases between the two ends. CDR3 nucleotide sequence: TGTGCCAGCAGCCACCCGGGACACCAGGCGACCGACTACCGACGGGATACGCAGTATTTT. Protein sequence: CASSHPGHQATDYRRDTQYF.

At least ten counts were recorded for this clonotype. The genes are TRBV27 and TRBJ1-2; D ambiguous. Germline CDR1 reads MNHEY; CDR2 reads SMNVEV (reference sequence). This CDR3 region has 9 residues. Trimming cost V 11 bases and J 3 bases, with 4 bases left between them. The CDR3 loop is CAGDYGYTF. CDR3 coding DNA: TGTGCCGGGGACTATGGCTACACCTTC.

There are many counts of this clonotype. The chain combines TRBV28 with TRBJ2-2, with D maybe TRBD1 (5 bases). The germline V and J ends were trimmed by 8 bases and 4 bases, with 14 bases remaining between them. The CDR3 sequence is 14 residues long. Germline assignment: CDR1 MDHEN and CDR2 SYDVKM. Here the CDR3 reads CASLPGISTGELFF. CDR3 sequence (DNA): TGTGCCAGCCTACCAGGGATAAGCACCGGGGAGCTGTTTTTT.

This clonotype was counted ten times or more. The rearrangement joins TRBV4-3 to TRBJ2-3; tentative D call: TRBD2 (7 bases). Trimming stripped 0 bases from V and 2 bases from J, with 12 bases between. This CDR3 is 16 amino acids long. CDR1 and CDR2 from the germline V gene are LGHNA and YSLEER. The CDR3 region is CASSQESAGHTDTQYF. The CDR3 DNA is TGCGCCAGCAGCCAAGAATCAGCGGGACACACAGATACGCAGTATTTT.

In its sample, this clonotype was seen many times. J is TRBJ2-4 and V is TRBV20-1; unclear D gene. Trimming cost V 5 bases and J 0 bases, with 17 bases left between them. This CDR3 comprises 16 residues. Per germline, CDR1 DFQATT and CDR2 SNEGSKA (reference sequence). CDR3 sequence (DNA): TGCAGTGCTGCCTCTTCAATCGCACTAGCCAAAAACATTCAGTACTTC. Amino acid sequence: CSAASSIALAKNIQYF.

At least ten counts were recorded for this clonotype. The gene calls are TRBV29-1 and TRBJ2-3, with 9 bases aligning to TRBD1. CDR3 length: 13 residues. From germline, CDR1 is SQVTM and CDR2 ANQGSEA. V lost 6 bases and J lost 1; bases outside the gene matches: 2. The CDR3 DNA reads TGCAGCGTAAGACAGGGGGGCACAGATACGCAGTATTTT. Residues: CSVRQGGTDTQYF.

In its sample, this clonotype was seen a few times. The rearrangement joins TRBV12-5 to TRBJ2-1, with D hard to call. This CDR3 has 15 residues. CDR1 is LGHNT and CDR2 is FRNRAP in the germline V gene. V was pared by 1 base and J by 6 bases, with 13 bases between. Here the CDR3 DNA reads TGTGCTAGTGGTTTGGCCCAAGGGATTAGCAATGAGCAGTTCTTC. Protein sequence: CASGLAQGISNEQFF.

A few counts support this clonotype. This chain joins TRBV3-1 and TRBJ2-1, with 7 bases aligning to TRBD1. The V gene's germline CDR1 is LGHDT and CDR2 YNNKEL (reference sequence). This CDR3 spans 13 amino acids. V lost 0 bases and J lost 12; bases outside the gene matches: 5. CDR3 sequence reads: CASSQDQTGWQFF. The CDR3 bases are TGTGCCAGCAGCCAAGATCAGACAGGGTGGCAGTTCTTC.

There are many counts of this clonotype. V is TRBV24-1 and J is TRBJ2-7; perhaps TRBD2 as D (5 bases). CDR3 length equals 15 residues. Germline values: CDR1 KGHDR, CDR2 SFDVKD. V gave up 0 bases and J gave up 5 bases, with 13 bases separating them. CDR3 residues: CATSDLLASSNEQYF. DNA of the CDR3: TGTGCCACCAGTGATTTGCTTGCTTCTAGCAACGAGCAGTACTTC.

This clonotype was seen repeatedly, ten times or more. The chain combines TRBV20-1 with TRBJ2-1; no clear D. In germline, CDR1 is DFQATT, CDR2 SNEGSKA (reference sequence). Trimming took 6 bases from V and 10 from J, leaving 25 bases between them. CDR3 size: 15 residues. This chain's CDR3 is CSALRGGPLWGEQFF. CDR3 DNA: TGCAGTGCCCTCAGAGGTGGACCCCTCTGGGGAGAGCAGTTCTTC.

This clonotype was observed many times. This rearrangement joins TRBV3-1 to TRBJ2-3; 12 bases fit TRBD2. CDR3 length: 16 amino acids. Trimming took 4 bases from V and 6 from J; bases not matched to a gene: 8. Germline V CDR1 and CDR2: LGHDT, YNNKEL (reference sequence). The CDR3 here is CASSLRLAGEVDTQYF. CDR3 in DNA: TGTGCCAGCAGCCTTCGACTAGCGGGAGAAGTGGATACGCAGTATTTT.

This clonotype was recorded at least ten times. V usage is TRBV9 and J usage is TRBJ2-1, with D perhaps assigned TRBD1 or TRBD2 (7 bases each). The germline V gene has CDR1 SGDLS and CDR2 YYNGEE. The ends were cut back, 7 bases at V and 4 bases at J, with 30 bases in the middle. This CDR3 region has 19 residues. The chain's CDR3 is CASAQGQARGGRGYNEQFF. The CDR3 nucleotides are TGTGCCAGCGCACAAGGACAGGCACGGGGCGGGAGAGGTTACAATGAGCAGTTCTTC.